These 16 T cell receptor beta chains share one sample of origin, sequenced in a study of regulatory T cells in long-lasting Graves disease (TCRdb year 2021). Library preparation employed multiplex PCR. Instrument used: Illumina HiSeq 4000. TCR beta libraries were built with iRepertoire HTBI primers and Arm-PCR amplification of CDR3 regions. The public reads were reprocessed in TCRdb via fastp at Q25 and MiXCR, keeping in-frame beta chains. When rows share a CDR3 protein, they turn into one entry using the most common DNA and genes. A total of 200,000 to 250,000 distinct CDR3 sequences appear in this sample, 20% to 25% of them only once. The top ten hold approximately 15% of the sample. Interpreted using the paper, the time point label stands for: newly diagnosed GD, antithyroid drugs for less than 3 months. For both TCR sequencing and RNA sequencing, RNA was extracted from PBMCs in TRIzol. The source material was peripheral blood mononuclear cells (PBMCs), sampled at new diagnosis, from a patient treated with antithyroid drugs. These receptors were collected from a female donor with Graves disease.

This clonotype has at least ten counts. V is TRBV7-2 and J is TRBJ2-5, with 9 positions matching TRBD2. Germline CDR1 SGHTA, CDR2 FQGNSA. The CDR3 length is 15 residues. The trim removed 4 bases at V and 7 bases at J, leaving 10 bases unmatched. CDR3: CASSSAGGSLGTQYF. The DNA for the CDR3 is TGTGCCAGCAGCTCCGCGGGGGGGTCCTTAGGGACCCAGTACTTC. Full variable domain (outside the CDR3, taken from reference TRBV7-2 and TRBJ2-5): GAGVSQSPSNKVTEKGKDVELRCDPISGHTALYWYRQSLGQGLEFLIYFQGNSAPDKSGLPSDRFSAERTGGSVSTLTIQRTQQEDSAVYLCASSSAGGSLGTQYFGPGTRLLVL.

This clonotype was seen ten or more times. V gene TRBV6-5 combines with J gene TRBJ2-7; TRBD2 matches 7 bases. Germline V gene lookup returns CDR1 MNHEY and CDR2 SVGAGI. The trim removed 2 bases at V and 2 bases at J, leaving 0 bases unmatched. The CDR3 length is 13 residues. DNA for the CDR3: TGTGCCAGCAGTTACGGACTAGCCTACGAGCAGTACTTC. It encodes CASSYGLAYEQYF.

This clonotype was seen only a few times. V usage is TRBV6-1 and J usage is TRBJ1-5; no clear D gene. The V gene lost 6 bases and the J gene lost 9 bases, with 18 bases spanning the gap. Per the germline V gene, CDR1 is MNHNS and CDR2 is SASEGT. This CDR3 is built from 14 residues. The CDR3 spells CASRSPQEPWPQHF. In nucleotides, the CDR3 is TGTGCCAGCAGAAGCCCGCAAGAGCCGTGGCCCCAGCATTTT.

This clonotype has a count of ten or more. The genes are TRBV20-1 and TRBJ1-2, with unresolved D. In germline, CDR1 is DFQATT, CDR2 SNEGSKA (reference sequence). Trimming stripped 0 bases from V and 8 bases from J, with 16 bases between. The CDR3 totals 14 residues. The CDR3 sequence: CSAREGNRRTGYTF. The CDR3 nucleotides are TGCAGTGCTAGAGAGGGTAACCGCCGGACGGGCTACACCTTC.

This clonotype was seen more than once but under ten times. The chain recombines TRBV29-1 with TRBJ2-7; D not resolved. Germline CDR1 is SQVTM and CDR2 is ANQGSEA. V gave up 7 bases and J gave up 0 bases, with 16 bases separating them. CDR3 length: 14 residues. CDR3 sequence (DNA): TGCAGCGCTCTACTAAAAGATTTCTCCTACGAGCAGTACTTC. Its translation: CSALLKDFSYEQYF.

This clonotype was seen at least ten times. The chain links TRBV7-9 to TRBJ2-7; D is possibly TRBD1 or TRBD2 (5 bases each). V was trimmed by 7 bases and J by 1 base, leaving 14 bases between them. CDR3 length equals 14 residues. From germline, CDR1 is SEHNR and CDR2 FQNEAQ (reference sequence). The chain's CDR3 is CASTLGTGSYEQYF. The DNA of the CDR3 is TGTGCCAGCACCCTAGGGACCGGGTCCTACGAGCAGTACTTC.

This clonotype occurred a few times. A much larger clone sits a single nucleotide away, making a read error possible. The V call is TRBV12-3 or TRBV12-4, the J call TRBJ1-1; 8 nucleotides line up with TRBD1. The ends lost 7 bases at V and 5 bases at J; junction bases unmatched: 9. The CDR3 runs 14 residues. CDR3 in amino acids: CASTLQGVGTEAFF. The CDR3 DNA sequence: TGTGCCAGCACCCTACAGGGGGTCGGAACTGAAGCTTTCTTT.

This clonotype was seen a handful of times. This chain joins TRBV5-4 and TRBJ2-7; 8 bases fit TRBD2. In germline, CDR1 is SGHNT, CDR2 YYREEE (reference sequence). This CDR3 spans 15 amino acids. J was trimmed by 2 bases and V by 4 bases; bases with no gene match: 8. DNA of the CDR3: TGTGCCAGCAGCATCGGGGGGGCTAGAACCTACGAGCAGTACTTC. Protein: CASSIGGARTYEQYF.

This clonotype has a count of ten or more. The rearrangement uses TRBV7-9 and TRBJ2-1; no clear D. The length of the CDR3 is 12 residues. The V and J ends lost 5 bases and 8 bases respectively, with 10 bases between them. Germline loops: CDR1 SEHNR, CDR2 FQNEAQ (reference sequence). The DNA of the CDR3 is TGTGCCAGCAGCCAAGATCGGGATGAGCAGTTCTTC. Amino acid sequence: CASSQDRDEQFF. The whole variable domain, remainder taken from reference TRBV7-9 and TRBJ2-1, is DTGVSQNPRHKITKRGQNVTFRCDPISEHNRLYWYRQTLGQGPEFLTYFQNEAQLEKSRLLSDRFSAERPKGSFSTLEIQRTEQGDSAMYLCASSQDRDEQFFGPGTRLTVL.

This clonotype was counted many times. The chain carries TRBV20-1 and TRBJ2-5; 8 bases map to TRBD2. The DNA matches TRBJ2-1 better at its end, which makes the J call doubtful. The germline CDR1 and CDR2 sequences are DFQATT and SNEGSKA (reference sequence). CDR3 length equals 15 residues. The CDR3 DNA sequence: TGCAGTGCTAGAGATCCGAGCGGGGGAACCAATGAGCAGTTCTTC. Protein sequence: CSARDPSGGTNEQFF.

The table lists this clonotype with many counts. The CDR3 here is CASTQLLGVLRTEAFF. CDR3 DNA sequence: TGTGCCAGTACCCAACTTCTGGGAGTATTGCGCACTGAAGCTTTCTTT. The chain joins TRBV19 to TRBJ1-1; D unclear. Germline-derived CDR1 and CDR2 are LNHDA and SQIVND (reference sequence). Between the trimmed V and J ends, which lost 7 bases and 4 bases, there was a span of 22 bases. The CDR3 covers 16 residues.

The chain joins TRBV4-1 to TRBJ2-1; 7 nucleotides agree with TRBD2. Germline V lookup: CDR1 MGHRA, CDR2 YSYEKL. Germline trimming cut 0 bases from V and 4 bases from J; bases unmatched to any gene: 6. CDR3 length equals 16 residues. The CDR3 bases are TGCGCCAGCAGCCAAGAAGCACTAGCGACGTACAATGAGCAGTTCTTC. Its translation is CASSQEALATYNEQFF.

To note about this clonotype: A much larger clonotype is one base distant, so this may be a read error. The rearrangement joins TRBV19 to TRBJ1-2; unclear D gene. The CDR3 loop spans 14 amino acids. Trimming stripped 0 bases from V and 4 bases from J, with 9 bases between. Germline V gene sequence: CDR1 LNHDA, CDR2 SQIVND (reference sequence). The CDR3 bases are TGTGCCAGTAGTATAGAGGAGGGAAGCTATGGCTACACCTTC. This codes for CASSIEEGSYGYTF.

This clonotype was picked up many times. The chain is built from TRBV4-1 and TRBJ1-2; a weak D match, TRBD1 (6 bases). Germline V gene lookup returns CDR1 MGHRA and CDR2 YSYEKL. Between the trimmed V and J ends, which lost 1 base and 1 base, there was a span of 7 bases. This CDR3 has 14 amino acids. This CDR3 reads CASSQVGGNYGYTF. For the CDR3, the DNA is TGCGCCAGCAGCCAAGTAGGGGGTAACTATGGCTACACCTTC.

This clonotype was counted at least ten times. The J gene is TRBJ2-7, the V gene TRBV10-3; D is possibly TRBD2 (6 bases). Looked up from germline, CDR1 is ENHRY and CDR2 is SYGVKD. V lost 3 bases and J lost 3, with 12 bases in between. This CDR3 has 14 residues. CDR3 DNA: TGTGCCATCAGTGATATGGAGGGCGGCTACGAGCAGTACTTC. This sequence encodes CAISDMEGGYEQYF.

Turning to this clonotype: A read error likely explains this, since a far larger clone differs by one base. The chain couples TRBV20-1 to TRBJ2-7, with D possibly TRBD1 on 6 matching bases. CDR3 length: 13 residues. Germline V gene data show CDR1 as DFQATT and CDR2 as SNEGSKA (reference sequence). V dropped 5 bases and J dropped 7 bases, with 18 bases sitting between them. In nucleotides, the CDR3 is TGCAGTGCTTCACAGGGAACCCACAATGAGCAGTACTTC. Amino acid sequence: CSASQGTHNEQYF.